This TCR beta chain comes out of a study of control samples from healthy donors and cancer patients. Using immunoSEQ multiplex PCR, the repertoire was profiled, and TCRdb retains in-frame clones only, with some absent. The data show some 100,000 clones, less than 90% seen once. The germline gives CDR1 SGHTS, CDR2 YDEGEE. Trimming cost V 2 bases and J 3 bases; bases outside gene matches: 5. This CDR3 region has 14 residues. Sequencing was carried out using blood. The origin of this receptor is a woman between 50 and 59 years old in good health. This chain joins TRBV5-8 and TRBJ2-7; 7 bases agree with TRBD1. CDR3 loop: CASSLGDSFYEQYV. The DNA for the CDR3 is TGTGCCAGCAGCTTAGGGGACAGTTTCTACGAGCAGTACGTC.